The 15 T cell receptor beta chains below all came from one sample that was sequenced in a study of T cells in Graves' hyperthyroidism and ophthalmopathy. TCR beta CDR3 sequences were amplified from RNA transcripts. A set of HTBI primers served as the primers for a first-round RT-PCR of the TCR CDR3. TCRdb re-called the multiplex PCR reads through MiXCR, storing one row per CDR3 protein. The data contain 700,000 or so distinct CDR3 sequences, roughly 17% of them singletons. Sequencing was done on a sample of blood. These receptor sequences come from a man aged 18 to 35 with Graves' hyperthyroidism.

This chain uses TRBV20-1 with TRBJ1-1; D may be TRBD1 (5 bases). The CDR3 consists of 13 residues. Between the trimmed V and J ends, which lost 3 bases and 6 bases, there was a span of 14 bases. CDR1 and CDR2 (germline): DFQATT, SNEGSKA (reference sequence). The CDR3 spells CSASQDSGPEAFF. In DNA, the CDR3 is TGCAGTGCTAGCCAGGACTCGGGGCCTGAAGCTTTCTTT.

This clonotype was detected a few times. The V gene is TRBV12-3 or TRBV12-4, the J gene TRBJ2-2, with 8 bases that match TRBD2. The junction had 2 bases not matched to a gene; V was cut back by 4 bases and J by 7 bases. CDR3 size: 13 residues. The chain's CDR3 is CASSSGGVGELFF. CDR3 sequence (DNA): TGTGCCAGCAGTTCGGGGGGGGTCGGGGAGCTGTTTTTT.

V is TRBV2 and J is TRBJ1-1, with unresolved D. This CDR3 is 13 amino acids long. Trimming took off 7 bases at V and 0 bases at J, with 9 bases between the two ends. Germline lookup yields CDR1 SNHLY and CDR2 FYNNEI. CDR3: CASTGPVNTEAFF. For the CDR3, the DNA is TGTGCCAGCACCGGCCCGGTGAACACTGAAGCTTTCTTT.

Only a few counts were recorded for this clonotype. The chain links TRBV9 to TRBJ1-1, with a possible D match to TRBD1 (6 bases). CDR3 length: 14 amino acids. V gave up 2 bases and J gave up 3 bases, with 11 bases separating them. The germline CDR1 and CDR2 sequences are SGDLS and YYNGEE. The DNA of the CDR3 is TGTGCCAGCAGCGTGGGGGGGGGGCACACTGAAGCTTTCTTT. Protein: CASSVGGGHTEAFF.

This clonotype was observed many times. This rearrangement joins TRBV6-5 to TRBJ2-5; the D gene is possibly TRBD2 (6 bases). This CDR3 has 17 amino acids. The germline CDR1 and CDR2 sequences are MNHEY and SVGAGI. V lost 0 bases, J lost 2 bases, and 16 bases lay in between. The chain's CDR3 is CASSYSPREVGQETQYF. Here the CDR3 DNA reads TGTGCCAGCAGTTACTCGCCTAGGGAGGTCGGGCAAGAGACCCAGTACTTC.

DNA of the CDR3: TGTGCCAGCAGTAAGCTAGGGAGCGCAATCGGGCAGTTCTTC. This gives the protein CASSKLGSAIGQFF. J is TRBJ2-1 and V is TRBV3-1, with D perhaps TRBD2 (5 bases). V lost 6 bases to trimming and J lost 12 bases, with 21 bases between them. This CDR3 comprises 14 residues. Germline V lookup: CDR1 LGHDT, CDR2 YNNKEL (reference sequence).

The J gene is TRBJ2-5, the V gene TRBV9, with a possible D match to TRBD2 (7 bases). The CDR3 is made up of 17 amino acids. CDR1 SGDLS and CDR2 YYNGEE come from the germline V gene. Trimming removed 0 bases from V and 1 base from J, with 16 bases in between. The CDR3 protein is CASSVGREGTPQETQYF. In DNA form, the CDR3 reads TGTGCCAGCAGCGTAGGGAGGGAGGGGACACCCCAAGAGACCCAGTACTTC.

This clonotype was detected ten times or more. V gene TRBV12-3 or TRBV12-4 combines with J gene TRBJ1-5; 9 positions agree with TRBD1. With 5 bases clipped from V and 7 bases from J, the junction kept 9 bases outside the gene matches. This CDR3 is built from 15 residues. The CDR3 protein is CASSLTGTGIQPQHF. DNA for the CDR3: TGTGCCAGCAGTCTTACCGGGACAGGGATCCAGCCCCAGCATTTT.

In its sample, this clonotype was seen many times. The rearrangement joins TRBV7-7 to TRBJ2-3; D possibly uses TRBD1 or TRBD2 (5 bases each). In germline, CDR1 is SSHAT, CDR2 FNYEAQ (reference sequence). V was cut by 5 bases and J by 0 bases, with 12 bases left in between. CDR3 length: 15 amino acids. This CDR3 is CASSKGTVSTDTQYF. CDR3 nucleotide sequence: TGTGCCAGCAGCAAAGGGACGGTCAGCACAGATACGCAGTATTTT.

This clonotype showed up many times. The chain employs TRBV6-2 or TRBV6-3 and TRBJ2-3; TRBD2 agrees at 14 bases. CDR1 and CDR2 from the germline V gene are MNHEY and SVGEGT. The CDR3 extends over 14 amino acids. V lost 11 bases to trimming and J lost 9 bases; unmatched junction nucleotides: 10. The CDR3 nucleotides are TGTGCCGTCCAGGGACTAGCGGGAGATTGGACGCAGTATTTT. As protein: CAVQGLAGDWTQYF.

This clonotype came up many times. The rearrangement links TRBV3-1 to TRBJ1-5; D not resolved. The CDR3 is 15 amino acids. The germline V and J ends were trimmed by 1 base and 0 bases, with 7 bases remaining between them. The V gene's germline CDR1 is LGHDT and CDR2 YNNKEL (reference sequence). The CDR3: CASSQGGSSNQPQHF. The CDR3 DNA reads TGTGCCAGCAGCCAAGGAGGCAGTAGCAATCAGCCCCAGCATTTT.

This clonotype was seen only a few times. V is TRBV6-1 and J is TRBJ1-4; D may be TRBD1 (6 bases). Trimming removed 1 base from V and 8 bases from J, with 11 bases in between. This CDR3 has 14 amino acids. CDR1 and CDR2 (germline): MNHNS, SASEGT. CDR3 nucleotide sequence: TGTGCCAGCAGTGAAGTACAGGGATGGGAAAAACTGTTTTTT. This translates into CASSEVQGWEKLFF.

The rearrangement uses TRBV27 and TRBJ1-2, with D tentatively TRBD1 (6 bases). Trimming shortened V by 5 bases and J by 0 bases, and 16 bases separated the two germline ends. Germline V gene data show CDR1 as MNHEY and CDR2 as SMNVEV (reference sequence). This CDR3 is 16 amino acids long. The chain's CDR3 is CASSPAGGLANYGYTF. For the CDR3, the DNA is TGTGCCAGCAGTCCTGCGGGGGGGCTAGCTAACTATGGCTACACCTTC.

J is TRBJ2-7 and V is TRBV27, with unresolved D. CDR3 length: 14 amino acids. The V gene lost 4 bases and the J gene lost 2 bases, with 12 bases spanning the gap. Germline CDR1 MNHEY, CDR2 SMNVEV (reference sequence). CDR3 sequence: CASSSLTGPYEQYF. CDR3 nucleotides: TGTGCCAGCAGTTCTCTGACTGGGCCCTACGAGCAGTACTTC.

CDR3 amino acids: CATSDMGEAGGTYNEQFF. In DNA form, the CDR3 reads TGTGCCACCAGTGATATGGGTGAAGCGGGAGGAACCTACAATGAGCAGTTCTTC. The chain joins TRBV24-1 to TRBJ2-1, with 9 bases that match TRBD2. Germline V lookup: CDR1 KGHDR, CDR2 SFDVKD. The CDR3 totals 18 residues. V shed 3 bases and J 2 bases; nucleotides not matched to a gene: 10.